This T cell receptor (beta chain) was captured in a study of blood T cell repertoires in COVID-19. Study-wide background: Both acute and convalescent COVID-19 samples were obtained from the United States, Italy and Spain. PBMCs, B-cell-depleted T cells, or T cells were the source of the cDNA or gDNA that made up the material.

Generated by immunoSEQ multiplex PCR, the TCRdb table keeps only in-frame clones and is missing some. This sample yields roughly 500,000 clones, of which approximately 92% are seen a single time; around 0.95% belongs to the top ten. While infection was still active, Seattle patients were enrolled and then followed longitudinally. From germline, CDR1 is MNHEY and CDR2 SMNVEV (reference sequence). The ends lost 5 bases at V and 5 bases at J; junction bases unmatched: 3. This CDR3 has 14 amino acids. This sequence was found in a man aged 18 to 30 with COVID-19, enrolled during active disease. J is TRBJ2-3 and V is TRBV27, with TRBD2 matching over 11 bases. Material: peripheral blood. The CDR3 DNA is TGTGCCAGCAGTCCAGGGACTAGCGGAGATACGCAGTATTTT. It is translated as CASSPGTSGDTQYF.